Each of the 15 T cell receptor beta chains below was sequenced from the same sample in a study of T cell clonality in common variable immunodeficiency. Produced via immunoSEQ multiplex PCR; TCRdb's table is partial and in-frame only. Listed here are about 35,000 clones without any singletons, the top ten holding about 9.5%. The specimen was peripheral blood mononuclear cells. The source of these receptors is a person aged 18 to 70 in good health.

This clone came up many times. Read coverage stops 3 residues before the CDR3 terminus; the germline J gene supplies the remainder. The chain has TRBV5-1 and TRBJ2-7; 8 bases are shared with TRBD1. V dropped 4 bases and J dropped 5; count of bases not matched to a gene: 5. The germline V gene has CDR1 SGHRS and CDR2 YFSETQ. The CDR3 consists of 13 residues. The CDR3 region is CASSTPQGDEQYF. CDR3 DNA, as far as it was read: TGCGCCAGCAGCACCCCACAGGGGGACGAG.

This clone was counted ten times or more. The read finishes 3 residues shy of the CDR3 end, and the germline J gene is used to complete it. This rearrangement joins TRBV6-1 to TRBJ1-5; no clear D. The CDR3 contains 17 residues. CDR1 and CDR2 (germline): MNHNS, SASEGT. Trimming removed 2 bases at V and 2 bases at J, with 16 bases between. The CDR3 bases that were read are TGTGCCAGCAGTGAAACGCTATCAGACTGGGGCAATCAGCCC. It translates to CASSETLSDWGNQP. From start to end, the CDR3 is CASSETLSDWGNQPQHF.

By sample share, this clone is medium-sized. Read data end 3 residues before the CDR3 end; the end is taken from the germline J gene. The chain has TRBV5-1 and TRBJ2-4; D is perhaps TRBD1 or TRBD2 (6 bases each). The CDR3 extends over 15 amino acids. Looked up from germline, CDR1 is SGHRS and CDR2 is YFSETQ. The germline V and J ends were trimmed by 3 bases and 5 bases, with 15 bases remaining between them. CDR3 residues: CASSSLAGEENIQYF. CDR3 DNA (partial): TGCGCCAGCAGCTCCTTGGCAGGGGAGGAAAACATT.

This clone came up many times. The read finishes 3 residues shy of the CDR3 end, and the germline J gene is used to complete it. This chain connects TRBV19 to TRBJ1-6; the D gene is possibly TRBD1 (5 bases). CDR1 is LNHDA and CDR2 is SQIVND in the germline V gene (reference sequence). CDR3 length: 15 residues. The germline V and J ends were trimmed by 9 bases and 0 bases, with 12 bases remaining between them. CDR3 bases read: TGTGCCAGCAGGGCCCCGAGCTCCTATAATTCACCC. Encoded protein: CASRAPSSYNSP. The CDR3 reads in full as CASRAPSSYNSPLHF.

This clone was counted at least ten times. The DNA ends 3 residues before the CDR3 does, and the rest of the CDR3 is filled in from the germline J gene. V gene TRBV28 combines with J gene TRBJ2-5, with TRBD2 matching over 7 bases. Unmatched junction bases numbered 9, after V lost 7 bases and J lost 4 bases. Per germline, CDR1 MDHEN and CDR2 SYDVKM. This CDR3 is 14 amino acids long. CDR3 DNA (partial): TGTGCCAGCATTTCTCTCGCTAGCGGAGAGACC. This gives the protein CASISLASGET. In full, the CDR3 is CASISLASGETQYF.

This clone was seen repeatedly, ten times or more. Coverage ceases 3 residues before the CDR3 finishes, and the germline J gene fills in the end. This chain uses TRBV7-6 with TRBJ1-1; no clear D. The germline CDR1 and CDR2 sequences are SGHVS and FNYEAQ. V lost 2 bases, J lost 2 bases, and 6 bases lay in between. The CDR3 runs to 13 residues. CDR3 sequence: CASSLTVNTEAFF. The part of the CDR3 DNA that was read is TGTGCCAGCAGCTTAACGGTCAACACTGAA.

In its sample, this clone was seen many times. The DNA ends 3 residues before the CDR3 does, and the rest of the CDR3 is filled in from the germline J gene. This chain connects TRBV5-1 to TRBJ1-1; TRBD1 matches at 7 bases. The CDR3 contains 13 residues. Trimming at V came to 5 bases and at J to 2 bases, leaving 3 bases not matched to a gene. CDR1 is SGHRS, CDR2 YFSETQ, per germline. CDR3 sequence: CASRRDRNTEAFF. CDR3 DNA (partial): TGCGCCAGCAGAAGGGACAGAAACACTGAA.

Many counts were recorded for this clone. The sequenced CDR3 bases are TGTGCCAGCAGCCCGAGACAGGGACCCTACGAG. The encoded protein is CASSPRQGPYE. The whole CDR3 protein is CASSPRQGPYEQYF. The chain uses TRBV7-6 and TRBJ2-7; 7 bases line up with TRBD1. The observed sequence ends 3 residues before the CDR3 terminus, with the missing tail filled in from the germline J gene. The CDR3 is 14 amino acids. Germline CDR1 and CDR2: SGHVS and FNYEAQ. The V segment lost 5 bases and the J segment 2 bases; nucleotides outside the gene matches: 6.

This clone has a handful of counts. The read terminates 3 residues before the CDR3 end, so the remaining end is supplied by the germline J gene. The rearrangement uses TRBV27 and TRBJ2-7, with 8 bases fitting TRBD1. With 7 bases clipped from V and 2 bases from J, the junction kept 4 bases outside the gene matches. CDR3 length equals 13 residues. Germline V lookup: CDR1 MNHEY, CDR2 SMNVEV (reference sequence). Partial CDR3 DNA: TGTGCCAGCAAGGCAGGGGGCGCCTACGAG. Encoded protein: CASKAGGAYE. The whole CDR3 protein is CASKAGGAYEQYF.

Regarding this clone: The read comes to an end 3 residues before the CDR3 does, leaving the germline J gene to fill in the end. The rearrangement links TRBV5-1 to TRBJ1-2, with unresolved D. This CDR3 is 12 amino acids long. CDR1 and CDR2 from the germline V gene are SGHRS and YFSETQ. Trimming took off 9 bases at V and 2 bases at J, with 11 bases between the two ends. CDR3 sequence reads: CATGNPNYGYTF. The covered CDR3 bases are TGCGCCACGGGGAATCCCAACTATGGC. The entire variable domain, with the rest obtained from reference TRBV5-1 and TRBJ1-2, is as follows: KAGVTQTPRYLIKTRGQQVTLSCSPISGHRSVSWYQQTPGQGLQFLFEYFSETQRNKGNFPGRFSGRQFSNSRSEMNVSTLELGDSALYLCATGNPNYGYTFGSGTRLTVV.

This clone was detected many times. The read falls 3 residues short of the CDR3 end, and the missing part is taken from the germline J gene. This chain uses TRBV5-1 with TRBJ2-2; D is unresolved. Germline V gene lookup returns CDR1 SGHRS and CDR2 YFSETQ. The V gene lost 3 bases and the J gene lost 3 bases, with 3 bases spanning the gap. The CDR3 is 12 residues long. The CDR3: CASSSDTGELFF. The CDR3 DNA, read in part, is TGCGCCAGCAGCTCGGACACCGGGGAG.

Of note for this clone: Coverage ceases 3 residues before the CDR3 finishes, and the germline J gene fills in the end. The genes are TRBV6-1 and TRBJ2-1; TRBD2 is a possible D gene (6 bases). The germline CDR1 and CDR2 sequences are MNHNS and SASEGT. The V and J ends lost 4 bases and 7 bases respectively, with 20 bases between them. This CDR3 comprises 16 residues. CDR3 sequence: CASSVGRLGGPNEQFF. Partial CDR3 DNA: TGTGCCAGCAGTGTCGGCCGACTAGGAGGACCGAATGAG.

This clone came up many times. The CDR3 bases that were read are TGTGCCAGCAGCACAAGACAGGACCCGGAGCAGCCC. This encodes CASSTRQDPEQP. In full, the CDR3 is CASSTRQDPEQPQHF. The chain recombines TRBV5-4 with TRBJ1-5, with a weak D call TRBD1 (6 bases). The CDR3 extends 3 residues past the end of the read, so its final part is completed from the germline J gene. The CDR3 runs to 15 residues. Trimming shortened V by 4 bases and J by 7 bases, and 18 bases separated the two germline ends. Germline CDR1 reads SGHNT; CDR2 reads YYREEE (reference sequence).

In its sample, this clone was seen many times. The sequenced fragment ends 3 residues before the CDR3 boundary, so the rest is inferred from the germline J gene. The chain carries TRBV30 and TRBJ1-3; no clear D gene. This CDR3 has 14 amino acids. Trimming pared 0 bases from V and 0 bases from J, leaving 6 bases between. The V gene's germline CDR1 is GTSNPN and CDR2 SVGIG (reference sequence). The CDR3 sequence: CAWSVGSSGNTIYF. The CDR3 bases that were read are TGTGCCTGGAGTGTTGGCAGCTCTGGAAACACC. The complete variable domain, with remaining parts taken from reference TRBV30 and TRBJ1-3, reads SQTIHQWPATLVQPVGSPLSLECTVEGTSNPNLYWYRQAAGRGLQLLFYSVGIGQISSEVPQNLSASRPQDRQFILSSKKLLLSDSGFYLCAWSVGSSGNTIYFGEGSWLTVV.

In the case of this clone: The sequence runs out 3 residues before the end of the CDR3; the remainder is reconstructed from the germline J gene. The gene calls are TRBV2 and TRBJ2-5; weak D call: TRBD2 (6 bases). This CDR3 spans 14 amino acids. CDR1 is SNHLY and CDR2 is FYNNEI in the germline V gene. V was trimmed by 3 bases and J by 7 bases, leaving 15 bases between them. Partial CDR3 DNA: TGTGCCAGCAGTGAGATAGGGGAGGCCTGGACC. This gives the protein CASSEIGEAWT. The full CDR3 protein reads CASSEIGEAWTQYF.